The rows below give T cell receptor beta chains drawn from one sample of a study of CD8 T cells in ankylosing spondylitis. One entry per CDR3 protein, called by TCRdb with MiXCR from the 5' RACE reads. Of over 700,000 distinct CDR3 sequences listed, under 20% were seen once; the top ten hold around a fifth. Sequenced: blood, either unsorted or a sorted T cell fraction (not recorded which). These receptor sequences come from a male donor with ankylosing spondylitis. The CDR3 runs from the conserved cysteine through the conserved F or W. Each record gives: clone size, J gene, V gene, D gene, CDR3 protein, CDR3 DNA. The D gene is left open where the match is weak. Clone size, where shown, is once, few, many, or a class for clones that have expanded.

.,TRBJ2-2,TRBV4-3,.,CASSQEPRGYTGELFF,TGCGCCAGCAGCCAAGAACCCAGGGGTTATACCGGGGAGCTGTTTTTT
.,TRBJ2-7,TRBV5-1,.,CASRAGASSYEQYF,TGCGCCAGCCGGGCAGGCGCATCGTCCTACGAGCAGTACTTC
.,TRBJ2-1,TRBV7-7,TRBD2,CASSSGGVPYNEQFF,TGTGCTAGCAGCTCGGGGGGAGTCCCCTACAATGAGCAGTTCTTC
few,TRBJ2-7,TRBV7-9,TRBD2,CASSPGLAGGPAYEQYF,TGTGCCAGCAGCCCAGGACTAGCGGGAGGTCCCGCCTACGAGCAGTACTTC
many,TRBJ1-2,TRBV12-3/TRBV12-4,TRBD1,CARPGTGEVHGYTF,TGTGCCAGACCCGGGACAGGGGAAGTCCATGGCTACACCTTC
.,TRBJ2-1,TRBV7-3,TRBD1,CASSLGGTGLGEQFF,TGTGCCAGCAGCCTGGGGGGGACAGGGTTAGGGGAGCAGTTCTTC
.,TRBJ2-2,TRBV2,TRBD2,CASKTAGDTGELFF,TGTGCCAGCAAAACAGCGGGAGACACCGGGGAGCTGTTTTTT
few,TRBJ2-1,TRBV7-8,.,CASSYGSNEQFF,TGTGCCAGCAGCTATGGGTCGAATGAGCAGTTCTTC
.,TRBJ2-1,TRBV6-5,.,CASSYSNSYNEQFF,TGTGCCAGCAGTTACTCCAACAGCTACAATGAGCAGTTCTTC
few,TRBJ2-5,TRBV28,.,CASSRHPQETQYF,TGTGCCAGCAGTCGCCATCCCCAAGAGACCCAGTACTTC
.,TRBJ2-5,TRBV20-1,.,CSASRWLPPWETQYF,TGCAGTGCTAGTCGCTGGCTCCCCCCCTGGGAGACCCAGTACTTC
few,TRBJ1-2,TRBV28,.,CASSSPRTGKVYGYTF,TGTGCCAGCAGTTCTCCCCGAACAGGGAAAGTCTATGGCTACACCTTC
.,TRBJ1-5,TRBV7-9,.,CASSREQGVQPQHF,TGTGCCAGCAGCCGGGAGCAGGGAGTTCAGCCCCAGCATTTT
many,TRBJ2-1,TRBV28,.,CAHGPLYNEQFF,TGTGCCCACGGACCCCTCTACAATGAGCAGTTCTTC
.,TRBJ2-3,TRBV2,TRBD1,CASRQGSTDTQYF,TGTGCCAGCAGACAGGGGTCCACAGATACGCAGTATTTT
once,TRBJ2-5,TRBV6-1,.,CASRIRGARETQYF,TGTGCCAGCAGGATTCGCGGTGCGAGGGAGACCCAGTACTTC
.,TRBJ1-4,TRBV7-2,.,CASSLRGAGEKLFF,TGTGCCAGCAGTCTCCGAGGGGCTGGTGAAAAACTGTTTTTT
many,TRBJ2-4,TRBV10-3,.,CAISEWSAKNIQYF,TGTGCCATCAGCGAGTGGTCGGCCAAAAACATTCAGTACTTC
few,TRBJ2-6,TRBV6-1,TRBD1,CASSEGSAPTGTGANVLTF,TGTGCCAGCAGTGAAGGCTCGGCTCCGACAGGGACTGGGGCCAACGTCCTGACTTTC
.,TRBJ2-2,TRBV27,.,CAIQTTGELFF,TGTGCCATACAAACCACCGGGGAGCTGTTTTTT
.,TRBJ2-1,TRBV4-3,.,CASSQDPLPLYNEQFF,TGCGCCAGCAGCCAAGATCCCCTACCCTTGTACAATGAGCAGTTCTTC
.,TRBJ2-6,TRBV4-3,.,CASSQDGYSGANVLTF,TGCGCCAGCAGCCAAGATGGGTATTCTGGGGCCAACGTCCTGACTTTC
.,TRBJ1-2,TRBV2,.,CASILDSSYGYTF,TGTGCCAGCATCCTAGACAGTTCCTATGGCTACACCTTC
few,TRBJ1-5,TRBV6-2/TRBV6-3,.,CASSYDRRGNQPQHF,TGTGCCAGCAGTTACGACCGACGGGGCAATCAGCCCCAGCATTTT
.,TRBJ2-5,TRBV20-1,TRBD2,CSARGRRGAEETQYF,TGCAGTGCTAGAGGGCGGCGGGGGGCAGAAGAGACCCAGTACTTC
many,TRBJ2-7,TRBV18,TRBD1,CASSLQGQGAYEQYF,TGTGCCAGCTCCCTCCAAGGACAGGGGGCCTACGAGCAGTACTTC
few,TRBJ1-1,TRBV5-1,.,CASSLAREGTEAFF,TGCGCCAGCAGCTTGGCCCGAGAAGGGACTGAAGCTTTCTTT
.,TRBJ2-3,TRBV24-1,TRBD2,CATSAGSSGADTQYF,TGTGCCACCAGTGCGGGCTCTAGCGGGGCAGATACGCAGTATTTT
few,TRBJ2-7,TRBV28,.,CASSLHGTYEQYF,TGTGCCAGCAGTTTACACGGTACCTACGAGCAGTACTTC
few,TRBJ1-1,TRBV12-3/TRBV12-4,TRBD1,CASQTGGSGEAFF,TGTGCCAGCCAGACAGGGGGCTCCGGTGAAGCTTTCTTT
few,TRBJ2-2,TRBV28,TRBD1,CASSFNRLGQASGELFF,TGTGCCAGCAGTTTCAATCGACTCGGACAGGCGTCCGGGGAGCTGTTTTTT
.,TRBJ1-2,TRBV7-2,.,CASSSLRGVGYGYTF,TGTGCCAGCAGCTCCCTTAGGGGGGTGGGCTATGGCTACACCTTC
.,TRBJ2-1,TRBV5-1,.,CASSLVEVDEQFF,TGCGCCAGCAGCTTGGTGGAGGTGGATGAGCAGTTCTTC
few,TRBJ1-1,TRBV7-2,TRBD1,CASSPGDRANTEAFF,TGTGCCAGCAGCCCGGGGGACAGGGCGAACACTGAAGCTTTCTTT
once,TRBJ2-7,TRBV15,TRBD2,CATSRDNAGGTYEQYF,TGTGCCACCAGCAGAGATAACGCGGGGGGTACCTACGAGCAGTACTTC
.,TRBJ2-3,TRBV4-1,TRBD2,CASSPGGTSGRTDTQYF,TGCGCCAGCAGCCCAGGGGGAACTAGCGGGCGGACAGATACGCAGTATTTT
.,TRBJ1-1,TRBV4-1,.,CASKLVGATNTEAFF,TGCGCCAGCAAACTAGTCGGGGCGACGAACACTGAAGCTTTCTTT
.,TRBJ1-5,TRBV19,.,CASSIPGPGQPQHF,TGTGCCAGTAGTATTCCGGGACCGGGGCAGCCCCAGCATTTT
many,TRBJ2-1,TRBV29-1,TRBD2,CSVFTPIAGTHNEQFF,TGCAGCGTCTTCACCCCAATAGCGGGAACTCACAATGAGCAGTTCTTC
few,TRBJ1-2,TRBV12-3/TRBV12-4,.,CASRNAGGAEGYTF,TGTGCCAGCCGAAACGCGGGGGGCGCAGAAGGCTACACCTTC
few,TRBJ2-1,TRBV7-9,.,CASSLVRSAEWNEQFF,TGTGCCAGCAGCTTAGTTCGGAGTGCAGAGTGGAATGAGCAGTTCTTC
.,TRBJ2-3,TRBV20-1,.,CSAPISSTDTQYF,TGCAGTGCTCCTATTTCTAGCACAGATACGCAGTATTTT
few,TRBJ1-6,TRBV7-9,.,CASSWNNSPLHF,TGTGCCAGCAGCTGGAACAATTCACCCCTCCACTTT
few,TRBJ1-1,TRBV29-1,.,CSAAGMGMNTEAFF,TGCAGCGCCGCCGGGATGGGGATGAACACTGAAGCTTTCTTT
few,TRBJ2-7,TRBV29-1,.,CSVYGPTYEQYF,TGCAGCGTTTACGGGCCAACCTACGAGCAGTACTTC
.,TRBJ2-6,TRBV5-1,.,CASSLGPVSGANVLTF,TGCGCCAGCAGCTTGGGACCCGTCTCTGGGGCCAACGTCCTGACTTTC
.,TRBJ2-1,TRBV20-1,.,CSARAPGLQLYNEQFF,TGCAGTGCTAGAGCCCCGGGACTCCAACTATACAATGAGCAGTTCTTC
many,TRBJ2-2,TRBV12-3/TRBV12-4,TRBD1,CASTAQGALTGELFF,TGTGCCAGCACCGCACAGGGGGCCTTGACCGGGGAGCTGTTTTTT
many,TRBJ2-5,TRBV4-1,.,CASSQGREETQYF,TGCGCCAGCAGCCAAGGCAGGGAAGAGACCCAGTACTTC
.,TRBJ2-7,TRBV5-1,.,CASSVAGVQYF,TGCGCCAGCAGCGTAGCAGGTGTCCAGTACTTC
.,TRBJ2-1,TRBV5-1,.,CASSLETQEQFF,TGCGCCAGCAGCTTGGAAACGCAAGAGCAGTTCTTC